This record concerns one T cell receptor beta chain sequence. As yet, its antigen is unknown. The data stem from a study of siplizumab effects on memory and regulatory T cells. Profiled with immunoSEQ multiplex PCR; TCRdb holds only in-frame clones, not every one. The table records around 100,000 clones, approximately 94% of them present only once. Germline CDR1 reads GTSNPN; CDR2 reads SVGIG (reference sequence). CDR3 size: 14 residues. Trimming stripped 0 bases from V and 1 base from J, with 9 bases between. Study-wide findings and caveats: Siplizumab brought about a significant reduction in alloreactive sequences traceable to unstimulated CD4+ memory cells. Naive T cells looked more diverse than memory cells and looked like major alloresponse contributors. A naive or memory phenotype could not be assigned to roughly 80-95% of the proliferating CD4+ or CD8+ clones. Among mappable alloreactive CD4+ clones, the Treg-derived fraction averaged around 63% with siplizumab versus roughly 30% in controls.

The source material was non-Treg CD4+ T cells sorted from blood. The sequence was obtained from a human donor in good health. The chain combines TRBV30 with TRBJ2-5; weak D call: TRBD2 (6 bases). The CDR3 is CAWSVLATQETQYF. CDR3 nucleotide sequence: TGTGCCTGGAGTGTACTAGCTACCCAAGAGACCCAGTACTTC.